A selection of T cell receptor beta chains follows, all from one sample in a study of Ad26.COV2.S vaccination and SARS-CoV-2 variants. Profiled with immunoSEQ multiplex PCR; TCRdb holds only in-frame clones, not every one. The sample consists of about 350,000 clones, around 89% of them appearing once. This sample comprised peripheral blood, obtained in a trial of Ad26.COV2.S vaccine versus placebo. Receptor source: a person between 18 and 59 years old who received the Ad26.COV2.S COVID-19 vaccine or a placebo. CDR3s include the opening cysteine and the closing phenylalanine or tryptophan.

v_call	cdr3_length	j_call	cdr3_aa
TRBV4-3	16	TRBJ1-5	CASSQGLGESHQPQHF
TRBV5-6	15	TRBJ1-1	CASSPRQGRNTEAFF
TRBV27	16	TRBJ2-1	CASSTTSGRAWDEQFF
TRBV15	14	TRBJ2-1	CATSRVRRANEQFF
TRBV30	14	TRBJ2-1	CAWNSGGVYNEQFF
TRBV5-6	14	TRBJ2-7	CASSFSGGAYEQYF
TRBV19	15	TRBJ2-1	CASSTLAGPTNEQFF
TRBV2	15	TRBJ2-1	CASRSLAGESYEQFF
TRBV6-5	14	TRBJ2-2	CASSVDRVIGELFF
TRBV4-1	13	TRBJ1-4	CASSPPGVEKLFF
TRBV28	16	TRBJ2-2	CASSIETGGGTGELFF
TRBV28	15	TRBJ2-7	CASQSRTGITYEQYF
TRBV28	13	TRBJ1-5	CASSFGGYQPQHF
TRBV19	16	TRBJ1-4	CASRSFTGEANEKLFF
TRBV27	13	TRBJ2-3	CASMELSTDTQYF
TRBV5-1	16	TRBJ1-1	CASSLLLDSKNTEAFF
TRBV28	15	TRBJ2-3	CASSSEAAGKDTQYF
TRBV2	15	TRBJ2-2	CASSEFAVNTGELFF
TRBV18	18	TRBJ1-5	CASSPARARSTADQPQHF
TRBV27	16	TRBJ1-5	CASSPRTADSNQPQHF
TRBV10-1	14	TRBJ2-7	CASSRTGFPYEQYF
TRBV5-1	15	TRBJ2-5	CASYATDSREETQYF
TRBV6-1	16	TRBJ1-5	CASSDRDHHGDQPQHF
TRBV11-2	15	TRBJ2-3	CASSNGHGEMDTQYF
TRBV4-2	18	TRBJ1-4	CASSQGGQGNRYNEKLFF
TRBV12-3/TRBV12-4	13	TRBJ1-6	CASSRTPRSPLHF
TRBV6-5	13	TRBJ1-2	CASRDGRYYGYTF
TRBV3-1/TRBV3-2	17	TRBJ2-2	CASSQDKGLRGTGELFF
TRBV24-1	14	TRBJ1-5	CATSGYYSNQPQHF
TRBV4-3	14	TRBJ1-2	CASSPGTGAYGYTF
TRBV5-1	15	TRBJ2-1	CASSPELGPGGRQFF
TRBV6-4	15	TRBJ2-1	CASSESTVPYNEQFF
TRBV29-1	14	TRBJ2-1	CSVVAGLLYNEQFF
TRBV7-2	15	TRBJ2-2	CASRTGTGVVGELFF
TRBV19	13	TRBJ1-5	CASTQDRNQPQHF
TRBV5-5	14	TRBJ1-5	CASSLRGANQPQHF
TRBV6-1	13	TRBJ2-7	CASSERGGWEQYF
TRBV24-1	14	TRBJ1-1	CATRGSGASTEAFF
TRBV5-1	14	TRBJ1-2	CASSPVWTGIGYTF
TRBV2	14	TRBJ2-7	CASSEMGAPSEQYF
TRBV7-9	13	TRBJ2-1	CASSLDSHNEQFF
TRBV19	15	TRBJ2-1	CASSIPSGSYNEQFF
TRBV6-5	14	TRBJ2-7	CASSLAGGFYEQYF
TRBV2	14	TRBJ1-1	CASSEWAENTEAFF
TRBV27	15	TRBJ1-3	CASSPDAGTGNTIYF
TRBV29-1	13	TRBJ2-1	CSVVGGSSNEQFF
TRBV7-2	17	TRBJ2-1	CASSQKAAGGIYNEQFF
TRBV24-1	15	TRBJ1-2	CATSPSGGKDYGYTF
TRBV13	16	TRBJ2-2	CASSLEAGMATGELFF
TRBV5-1	16	TRBJ2-6	CASSGGLSSGANVLTF
TRBV5-1	14	TRBJ1-2	CASSLAGGGYGYTF
TRBV11-3	13	TRBJ2-3	CASSLGDTDTQYF
TRBV19	14	TRBJ2-1	CASKRDRAGGEQFF
TRBV7-9	13	TRBJ1-2	CASSRQGSYGYTF
TRBV19	14	TRBJ1-2	CASSRTGVVSGYTF
TRBV7-9	12	TRBJ2-7	CASSFAAYEQYF
TRBV2	15	TRBJ1-3	CATLTRQSSGNTIYF
TRBV18	13	TRBJ1-1	CASLRTADTEAFF